This TCR beta chain originates from a study of cytomegalovirus exposure and HLA in healthy donors. Study-level results: In a later analysis, several top co-occurrence clusters appeared linked to parvovirus B19, influenza, CMV and Epstein-Barr virus. Analysis performed later showed TCR beta chains linked to HLA being more clonally expanded than equally common others. Follow-up analysis later connected one missense variant in DCLRE1C with trimming of TCR beta V- and J-genes.

As to this clone: Its antigen is as yet unknown.

This CDR3 contains 17 residues. The trim removed 5 bases at V and 4 bases at J, leaving 13 bases unmatched. Germline CDR1 is SGHTA and CDR2 is FQGTGA. The PCR contained 60 Vbeta and 13 Jbeta primers. TCRdb's copy holds only in-frame clones and misses some; the assay was immunoSEQ multiplex PCR. The table has 99,000 or so clones, 75% seen once. The receptor was derived from a man between 35 and 55 years old in good health and CMV-seronegative. Sequences were obtained from PBMCs. The chain employs TRBV7-3 and TRBJ2-2; 7 bases fit TRBD1. CDR3 region: CASSRTSRDRATGELFF. The CDR3 region has the DNA TGTGCCAGCAGCCGAACCTCCCGGGACAGAGCCACCGGGGAGCTGTTTTTT.